This entry is about one T cell receptor beta chain. The antigen is unknown. The protocol was immunoSEQ multiplex PCR, while the TCRdb copy is restricted to in-frame clones and leaves out a portion. This table has some 70,000 clones, roughly 90% appearing once. The record originates from a study of OX40 agonist ivuxolimab in advanced cancers. Turning to the study itself: Checkpoint inhibitors had been given previously to roughly 40% of patients. In three patients, partial responses were observed, one with hepatocellular carcinoma and two with cutaneous melanoma. The study's findings and limits: Partial responders at 0.1-3.0 mg/kg had among the lowest clonal expansion.

V was shortened by 4 bases and J by 0 bases, with 13 bases between the two germline ends. CDR3 length: 16 amino acids. Looked up from germline, CDR1 is SGHNT and CDR2 is YYREEE (reference sequence). The TCR was taken from an adult with an advanced solid tumor such as melanoma, head and neck, liver or kidney cancer. The V gene is TRBV5-4, the J gene TRBJ1-4, with D uncertain. The sequenced sample was CD4+ or CD8+ T cells sorted from blood, obtained in a trial of the OX40 agonist ivuxolimab. The CDR3 protein is CASSPGGTATNEKLFF. The CDR3, as DNA: TGTGCCAGCAGCCCCGGAGGCACCGCAACTAATGAAAAACTGTTTTTT.